Here is one T cell receptor beta chain with its context. What it binds is unknown. The germline V gene has CDR1 MNHEY and CDR2 SMNVEV (reference sequence). This CDR3 has 14 residues. This sample is part of a study of T cells expressing NK-cell markers. General study points: Roughly six donors had dominant NKG2C+ clonotypes that comprised about 1.0-7.0% of their CD8+ T cells.

TCR beta libraries carry UMIs added by 5'RACE template switching. After re-calling the 5' RACE reads, TCRdb lists one entry per CDR3 protein, DNA absent. The sample shows about 390,000 distinct CDR3 sequences, and around 10% sits with its ten largest clones. This TCR was recovered from a woman aged 50 to 60 in good health. The J gene is TRBJ2-7, the V gene TRBV27; without DNA, the TCRdb call of TRBD2 cannot be checked. Source material: blood T cells: a sorted CD56 or NKG2C T cell subset, CD4+ or CD8+ T cells, or bulk PBMC T cells (not recorded which). CDR3 protein: CASSSGTSPLEQYF.